This TCR beta chain stems from a study of identical twins. TCRdb ran MiXCR on the 5' RACE reads and lists one entry per CDR3 protein. This table holds 600,000 to 800,000 distinct CDR3 sequences, roughly 20% found once. V lost 2 bases to trimming and J lost 4 bases, with 12 bases between them. The length of the CDR3 is 14 residues. In germline, CDR1 is DFQATT, CDR2 SNEGSKA (reference sequence). The same specimen was also included in a second study, on T cells expressing NK-cell markers.

The chain has TRBV20-1 and TRBJ2-1, with no clear D. Sample: PBMCs. This clonotype was obtained from a woman between 18 and 29 years old in good health. The CDR3 nucleotides are TGCAGTGCTAGACCCTCGTTCGAGTACAATGAGCAGTTCTTC. It yields the protein CSARPSFEYNEQFF.